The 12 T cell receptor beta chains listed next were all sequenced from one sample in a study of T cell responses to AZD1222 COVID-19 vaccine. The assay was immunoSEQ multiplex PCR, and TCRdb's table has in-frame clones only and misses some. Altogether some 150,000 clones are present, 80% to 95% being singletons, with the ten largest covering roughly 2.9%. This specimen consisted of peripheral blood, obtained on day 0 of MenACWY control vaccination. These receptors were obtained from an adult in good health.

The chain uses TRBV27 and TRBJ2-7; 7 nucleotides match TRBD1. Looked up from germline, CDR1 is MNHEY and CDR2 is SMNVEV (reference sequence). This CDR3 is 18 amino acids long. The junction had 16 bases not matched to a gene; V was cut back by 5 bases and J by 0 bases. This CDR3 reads CASSPTPPGTVNSYEQYF. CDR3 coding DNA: TGTGCCAGCAGTCCGACTCCTCCCGGGACAGTGAACTCCTACGAGCAGTACTTC.

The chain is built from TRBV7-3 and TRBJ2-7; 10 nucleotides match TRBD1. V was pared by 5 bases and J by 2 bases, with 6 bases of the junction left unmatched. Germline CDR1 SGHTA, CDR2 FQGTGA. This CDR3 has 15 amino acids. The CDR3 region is CASSLDRGLAYEQYF. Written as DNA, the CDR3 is TGTGCCAGCAGCCTTGACAGGGGGCTTGCCTACGAGCAGTACTTC.

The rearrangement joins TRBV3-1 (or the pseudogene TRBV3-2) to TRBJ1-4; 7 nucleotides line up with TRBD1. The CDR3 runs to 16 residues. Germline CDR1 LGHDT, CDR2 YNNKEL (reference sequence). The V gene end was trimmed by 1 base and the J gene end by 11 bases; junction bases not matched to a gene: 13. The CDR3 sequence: CASSQGGAEGAAKLFF. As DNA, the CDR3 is TGTGCCAGCAGCCAAGGGGGGGCCGAGGGGGCGGCCAAACTGTTTTTT.

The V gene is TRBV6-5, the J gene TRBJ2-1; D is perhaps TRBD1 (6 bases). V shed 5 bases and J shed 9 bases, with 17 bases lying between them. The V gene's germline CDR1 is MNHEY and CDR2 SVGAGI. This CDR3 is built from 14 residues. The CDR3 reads CASSQSGEGSEQFF. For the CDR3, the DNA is TGTGCCAGCAGTCAATCAGGGGAAGGAAGTGAGCAGTTCTTC.

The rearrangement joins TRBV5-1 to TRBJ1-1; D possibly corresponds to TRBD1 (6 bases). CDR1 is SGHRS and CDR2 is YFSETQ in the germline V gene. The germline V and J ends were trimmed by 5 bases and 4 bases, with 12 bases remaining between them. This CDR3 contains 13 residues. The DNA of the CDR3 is TGCGCCAGCAGTCCGAGGGGGAGCACTGAAGCTTTCTTT. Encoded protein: CASSPRGSTEAFF.

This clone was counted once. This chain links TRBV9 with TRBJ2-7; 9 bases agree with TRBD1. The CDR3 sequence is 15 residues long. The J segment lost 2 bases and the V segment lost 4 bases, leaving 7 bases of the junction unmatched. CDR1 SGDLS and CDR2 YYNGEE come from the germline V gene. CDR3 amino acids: CASSLYGQGTYEQYF. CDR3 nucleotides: TGTGCCAGCAGCCTATACGGACAGGGGACCTACGAGCAGTACTTC.

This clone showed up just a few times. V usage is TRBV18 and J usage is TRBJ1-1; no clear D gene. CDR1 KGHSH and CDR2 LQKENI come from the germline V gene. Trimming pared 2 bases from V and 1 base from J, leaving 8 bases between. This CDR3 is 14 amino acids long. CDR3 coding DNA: TGTGCCAGCTCACCAGAAGGCTGGAACACTGAAGCTTTCTTT. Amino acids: CASSPEGWNTEAFF. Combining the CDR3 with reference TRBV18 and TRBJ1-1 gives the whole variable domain NAGVMQNPRHLVRRRGQEARLRCSPMKGHSHVYWYRQLPEEGLKFMVYLQKENIIDESGMPKERFSAEFPKEGPSILRIQQVVRGDSAAYFCASSPEGWNTEAFFGQGTRLTVV.

The CDR3 reads CASSQERGGPITEAFF. CDR3 nucleotides: TGCGCCAGCAGCCAAGAACGCGGCGGTCCCATCACTGAAGCTTTCTTT. The rearrangement links TRBV4-1 to TRBJ1-1; D uncertain. The CDR3 runs to 16 residues. Trimming removed 0 bases at V and 4 bases at J, with 15 bases between. Germline CDR1 and CDR2: MGHRA and YSYEKL.

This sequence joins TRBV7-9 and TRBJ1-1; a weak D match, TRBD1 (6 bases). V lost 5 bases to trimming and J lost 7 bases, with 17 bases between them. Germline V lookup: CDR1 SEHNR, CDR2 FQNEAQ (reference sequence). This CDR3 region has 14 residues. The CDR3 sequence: CASSQRQAKVEAFF. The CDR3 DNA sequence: TGTGCCAGCAGCCAACGACAGGCGAAAGTTGAAGCTTTCTTT.

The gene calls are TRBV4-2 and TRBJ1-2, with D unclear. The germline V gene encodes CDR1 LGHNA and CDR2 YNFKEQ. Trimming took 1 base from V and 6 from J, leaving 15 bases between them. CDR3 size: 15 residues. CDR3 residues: CASSQVPDFGDGYTF. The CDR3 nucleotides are TGTGCCAGCAGCCAAGTGCCTGACTTTGGGGATGGCTACACCTTC.

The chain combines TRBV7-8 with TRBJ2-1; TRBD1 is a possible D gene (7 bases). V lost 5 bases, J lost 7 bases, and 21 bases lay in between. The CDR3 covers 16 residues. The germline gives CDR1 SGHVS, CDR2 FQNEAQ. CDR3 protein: CASSRQRGDRKNEQFF. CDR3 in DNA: TGTGCCAGCAGCCGCCAACGCGGGGACAGAAAAAATGAGCAGTTCTTC.

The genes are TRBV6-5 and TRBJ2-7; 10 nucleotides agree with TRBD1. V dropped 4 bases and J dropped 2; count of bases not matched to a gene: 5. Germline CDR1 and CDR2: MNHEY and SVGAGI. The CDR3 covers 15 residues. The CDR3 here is CASSWGQGLTYEQYF. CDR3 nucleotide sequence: TGTGCCAGCAGTTGGGGACAGGGGCTTACCTACGAGCAGTACTTC.